This T cell receptor beta chain was captured by sequencing in a study of regulatory T cells in long-lasting Graves disease (dated by TCRdb to about 2021). General notes on the study: Newly diagnosed Graves' disease patients had taken antithyroid drugs for less than 3 months. A total of some 35 samples underwent TCR sequencing, from about 13 patients with persistent Graves' disease and some 20 patients with newly diagnosed Graves' disease. Persistent Graves' disease patients were compared with newly diagnosed Graves' disease patients by peripheral blood TCR sequencing and RNA sequencing. The study was registered as a clinical trial and conducted in China. General conclusions and limits of the study: The study examined only peripheral blood because the primary lesion, thyroid tissue, could not be accessed. Preferential use of TRBV28, TRBJ1-2 and TRBJ2-5 was observed in persistent disease, whereas TRBV20-1 and TRBJ2-1 were favored in newly diagnosed disease. Sequencing and analysis were limited to the TCR beta chain. Patients with persistent disease shared more public clonotypes (fewer than 3,000) than newly diagnosed patients did (approximately 970). As a limitation, the authors acknowledged that the small sample size may reduce accuracy. Compared with newly diagnosed patients, patients with persistent Graves' disease had lower TCR Shannon entropy and fewer highly expanded clones, which suggests clonal expansion.

Receptors were amplified or captured by multiplex PCR. Sequenced using an Illumina HiSeq 4000. CDR3 regions were amplified by Arm-PCR with iRepertoire HTBI primers to construct TCR beta libraries. Gel purification was performed on PCR products prior to sequencing. The source study handled its data this way. Gene usage analysis of CDR3 amino acid clonotypes relied on the roughly 60 TRBV and 13 to 15 TRBJ segments identified across samples. COPE and FqMerger were used to merge the filtered high-quality paired reads into contigs. BLAST was used to align contigs to IMGT TRBV, TRBD and TRBJ reference genes, and CDR3 was defined according to IMGT. Clonotypes above 0.1% frequency were classified as highly expanded clones. Repertoire diversity was measured by Shannon entropy, and V-J evenness by the Gini coefficient. A clonotype found in more than one individual was treated as public. TCRdb cleaned the public reads at Q25 with fastp, built clones with MiXCR and kept in-frame beta chains. Each entry is one CDR3 protein sequence, shown with its most common DNA and genes. These V and J calls derive from TCRdb rather than the authors' analysis. The sample profile shows 520,000 or so distinct CDR3 sequences; around 12% of them were found once. Of the sample, over 7% falls within the top ten clones.

Unmatched junction bases come to 10, with V trimmed by 5 bases and J by 11 bases. Spanning cysteine to phenylalanine, the CDR3 consists of 14 amino acids. Left in the record is the CDR3 DNA by itself, 42 bases read in frame from the first base. CDR1 and CDR2, per the germline V gene (reference sequence), are SEHNR and FQNEAQ. The sample's time point label is to be understood as: newly diagnosed GD, antithyroid drugs for less than 3 months. RNA was extracted from PBMCs in TRIzol for both TCR sequencing and RNA sequencing. The diagnosis of Graves' disease followed American Thyroid Association guidelines. The patients came from an endocrinology department in Xi'an, China. Each patient gave roughly 10 milliliters of peripheral blood, collected in an EDTA anticoagulant tube. Ficoll Paque Plus density gradient separation was used to isolate PBMCs, and no further T cell sorting was done. An Agilent 2100 Bioanalyzer and agarose gel were used to check RNA quality, and a NanoDrop 2000 was used to measure RNA concentration.

This clonotype occurred many times. Which antigen it targets is not known. No much larger clone is present one base from it, and per-base qualities are unavailable. This sample was shared with a second study, whose subject was T cells in Graves' hyperthyroidism and ophthalmopathy. The second source states: A patient counted as having stable Graves' hyperthyroidism if no progression to ophthalmopathy occurred over 18 months of follow-up. Hyperthyroidism patients were newly diagnosed, with disease duration under 2 months, and aged 18 to 65 years. Exclusion was applied to patients with uncontrolled infections, other autoimmune diseases, pregnancy or lactation. Diagnoses were established on the basis of clinical symptoms, serum thyroxine and TRAb, thyroid ultrasound, and orbital computed tomography. A first-round RT-PCR of the TCR CDR3 used the HTBI primer set with the Qiagen OneStep RT-PCR kit. Most expanded thyroid clonotypes (frequency above 0.001) were also detected in blood, a finding suggesting that blood repertoires may reflect thyroid immune responses. A model built on a 13 V-J signature distinguished ophthalmopathy from stable hyperthyroidism, reaching roughly 88% sensitivity and 81.08% specificity in cross-validation and 80%/75% in testing. In validation, progression to ophthalmopathy was predicted by the model with 65% to 71% sensitivity and 72% to 85% specificity, a median of roughly 6 months before onset. To identify TCR V-J signatures that set the groups apart, the researchers used a discovery cohort of 100 patients, made up of some 41 with Graves' ophthalmopathy and approximately 57 with stable Graves' hyperthyroidism. Prospective prediction of ophthalmopathy was tested in an independent validation cohort of fewer than 20 hyperthyroidism patients and 15 to 17 patients who later progressed to ophthalmopathy. The 90 to 100 discovery patients were randomly split 7:3 into training and test sets. In addition, the study compared T-cell repertoires in thyroid tissue and in blood from over 5 Graves' hyperthyroidism patients. After blood sampling, hyperthyroidism patients were treated with methimazole at a starting dose of 30 mg daily, and ophthalmopathy patients were treated with high-dose intravenous methylprednisolone. Libraries were constructed in a second round of multiplex PCR, after which size selection and purification were performed. Sequencing of the libraries was done on an Illumina HiSeq2000 using paired-end 100 bp reads. SOAPnuke was used to process the raw data, with reads discarded if the reads contained adapters or uncalled bases, had a mean Phred below 15, or lacked an exact constant-primer or identifier match. High-quality paired reads were merged using COPE v1.2.5, and each unique nucleotide sequence was defined as a clonotype. MiTCR v1.1 was used to align the clonotypes against IMGT TRBV, TRBD and TRBJ reference segments. Analysis was restricted to V-J combinations with a frequency above 0.0001, which covered 99.2% of repertoires. A TCS score was defined as the ratio between F50 (clonal expansion) and ExV (chaos), using BLOSUM62-based TCRdist between CDR3 peptides within each V-J. Welch's t-statistics and random forest reduced approximately 520 V-J features to under 15, which were used in a naive Bayes classifier (R e1071). Sample size was not statistically predetermined, and investigators were not blinded to group allocation. TCR Vbeta CDR3 sequencing of 140 or so peripheral blood samples (around 45 ophthalmopathy, around 80 hyperthyroidism and around 17 progressor patients) is reported in the paper.

Sequencing was performed on peripheral blood mononuclear cells (PBMCs), taken at new diagnosis, from a patient treated with antithyroid drugs. This chain is built from TRBV7-9 and TRBJ1-4; the central 8 bases match TRBD1. The receptor's source is a woman in her twenties or thirties with Graves disease. Donor details come from another sample of the same person, matched by shared clones. For the CDR3, the sequence is CASSPRTGQDKLFF. The DNA is TGTGCCAGCAGCCCTCGGACAGGGCAAGACAAACTGTTTTTT.